This record covers a single TCR beta chain. Its specific antigen is unknown. Base qualities are missing; no much larger clone stands one base away. The time point label corresponds to: peripheral blood 6 weeks after treatment start. A cohort of 25 to 30 patients with locally advanced or metastatic urothelial carcinoma, treated at Memorial Sloan Kettering on a trial protocol, was included. Peripheral blood mononuclear cells were collected from each patient pretreatment and during treatment, giving between 1 and 8 total time points per patient. The Qiagen DNeasy Blood extraction kit was used to purify genomic DNA from total PBMCs and from tumor samples. Collected pretreatment and during treatment, PBMCs were isolated and stored as previously described. CDR3 length: 15 amino acids, cysteine to phenylalanine. Only the CDR3 region is kept as DNA, spanning 45 bases read in frame from base 1. In the germline V gene, CDR1 corresponds to SGHDT and CDR2 to YYEEEE. V sheds 4 bases and J sheds 8 bases, leaving 21 bases between their ends.

Synthetic TCR analog templates were spiked into each PCR so that absolute template abundance could be estimated from read counts. The immunoSEQ assay used bias-controlled V and J gene primers to amplify TCRbeta CDR3 regions from genomic DNA. Sequencing of rearranged TCRbeta segments was performed at approximately 20X coverage. Processing in the source paper ran as follows. Sequencing errors were corrected by clustering and CDR3s were annotated against IMGT to assign V, D and J genes. Downstream analyses used only productive TCRbeta rearrangements, leaving out any out-of-frame or stop-codon sequences. To compute clonality, Shannon entropy was normalized by the log of the number of unique productive sequences and then subtracted from one. Fisher's exact test with Benjamini-Hochberg correction, at a threshold of adjusted p below 0.01, was used to find clones that differed between time points or between blood and tumor. Imported from immuneACCESS, the table was reduced by TCRdb to in-frame sequences with V and J called. These copies leave out some clones; in studies compared against another copy, an unresolved V gene accounts for under half, and the cause of the remainder is not known. For V, J and clone size, that table is used; D and trimming come from the DNA. For this sample there are about 48,000 clones; 75% to 90% appear just once. Clones ranked in the top ten supply more than 9% of the sample.

This sample is part of a study of PD-L1 blockade in urothelial cancer (dated by TCRdb to about 2017). About the full investigation: All patients started therapy around 2014 and received atezolizumab 1,200 mg intravenously every 3 weeks. About nine tenths of the roughly 29 patients were identified as males with urothelial cancer of bladder origin, and a prior smoking history was reported by 18 of 29 patients. An ECOG performance status of 0 or 1 was recorded for the patients, and 0 to 3 prior chemotherapy regimens had been received by the patients. Blood samples were analyzed 3 weeks after the start of treatment (second dose) and 6 weeks after the start of treatment. Blood samples yielded a median of around 150,000 T cells and more than 75,000 unique TCRs, with median clonality approximately 0.08. Somatic, immune and clinical correlates of response to PD-L1 blockade with atezolizumab in urothelial cancer were the focus of an exploratory multi-omic analysis. Pretreatment tumor samples and matched peripheral blood, collected serially before and after atezolizumab treatment, underwent TCR sequencing. Durable clinical benefit was defined as progression-free survival longer than 6 months, and TCR features were also tested against progression-free and overall survival. In the same patients who had TCR sequencing, pretreatment tumors also underwent whole exome sequencing and RNA sequencing. Eight to ten patients achieved durable clinical benefit and some 21 did not. Pretreatment blood TCR-seq was available for fewer than 30 patients, at least one posttreatment blood collection was obtained for around 24 patients, and tumor TCR-seq was available for around 24 patients.

Overall results and qualifications from the work: A pretreatment peripheral blood TCR clonality below the median was linked to improved progression-free and overall survival. Because the sample size was small (n of about 29) and many of the analyses were exploratory, the results are meant to be hypothesis-generating. Greater expansion of tumor-associated TCR clones in peripheral blood 3 weeks after the start of treatment was observed in patients with durable benefit (n of about 20, p = 0.022).

This clonotype was obtained from a man in his 60s with urothelial cancer. Source: PBMCs, taken around atezolizumab (anti-PD-L1) treatment. The sequence links TRBV5-6 to TRBJ1-2; possibly the D gene is TRBD1, per 6 matching bases. In nucleotide form, the sequence is TGTGCCAGCAGCGGAAACAGGGAACTCTTCCTAGGCTACACCTTC. It encodes CASSGNRELFLGYTF.